These 26 T cell receptor beta chains share one sample of origin, sequenced in a study of cytomegalovirus exposure and HLA in healthy donors. This PCR relied on a set of 60 Vbeta primers and 13 Jbeta primers. TCRdb's copy holds only in-frame clones and misses some; the assay was immunoSEQ multiplex PCR. The profile shows roughly 120,000 clones, around 80% of them singletons. The sample taken for sequencing was PBMCs. These receptors all stem from a man between 25 and 39 years old in good health and CMV-seropositive.

V is TRBV2 and J is TRBJ1-3; TRBD1 is a possible D gene (6 bases). Trimming removed 5 bases from V and 2 bases from J, with 13 bases in between. Germline V gene data show CDR1 as SNHLY and CDR2 as FYNNEI. This CDR3 spans 15 amino acids. The CDR3 coding sequence is TGTGCCAGCAGTCCGACGGACAGACCTGGAAACACCATATATTTT. It specifies CASSPTDRPGNTIYF.

For the CDR3, the DNA is TGTGCCAGCAGCTTAAGCGGGGGGAATTACGAGCAGTACTTC. Translating gives CASSLSGGNYEQYF. The J gene is TRBJ2-7, the V gene TRBV7-6; 9 positions match TRBD2. CDR3 size: 14 residues. Trimming cost V 2 bases and J 4 bases; bases outside gene matches: 3. The germline V gene has CDR1 SGHVS and CDR2 FNYEAQ. The entire variable domain, with the rest obtained from reference TRBV7-6 and TRBJ2-7, is as follows: GAGVSQSPRYKVTKRGQDVALRCDPISGHVSLYWYRQALGQGPEFLTYFNYEAQQDKSGLPNDRFSAERPEGSISTLTIQRTEQRDSAMYRCASSLSGGNYEQYFGPGTRLTVT.

This clone was counted once. The chain employs TRBV18 and TRBJ2-5, with D maybe TRBD2 (5 bases). Deletions cut 0 bases from V and 10 bases from J, with 15 bases between. The germline CDR1 and CDR2 sequences are KGHSH and LQKENI. This CDR3 spans 14 amino acids. The CDR3: CASSPPVASADQYF. In DNA form, the CDR3 reads TGTGCCAGCTCACCACCGGTAGCGTCCGCGGACCAGTACTTC.

This clone was recorded once. J is TRBJ1-5 and V is TRBV9; D is undetermined. This CDR3 comprises 14 residues. Per the germline V gene, CDR1 is SGDLS and CDR2 is YYNGEE. V shed 2 bases and J shed 4 bases, with 10 bases lying between them. The CDR3: CASSVGLKNQPQHF. Here the CDR3 DNA reads TGTGCCAGCAGCGTCGGACTGAAGAATCAGCCCCAGCATTTT. The full variable domain, with the rest looked up from reference TRBV9 and TRBJ1-5, is DSGVTQTPKHLITATGQRVTLRCSPRSGDLSVYWYQQSLDQGLQFLIQYYNGEERAKGNILERFSAQQFPDLHSELNLSSLELGDSALYFCASSVGLKNQPQHFGDGTRLSIL.

The V and J genes are TRBV6-5 and TRBJ1-6; perhaps TRBD1 as D (5 bases). CDR1 is MNHEY and CDR2 is SVGAGI in the germline V gene. The CDR3 extends over 15 amino acids. Trimming shortened V by 6 bases and J by 7 bases, and 16 bases separated the two germline ends. The CDR3 region is CASRLGLNGNSPLHF. CDR3 in DNA: TGTGCCAGCAGATTGGGACTCAATGGGAATTCACCCCTCCACTTT.

The chain couples TRBV30 to TRBJ1-5, with TRBD1 matching 8 bases. The CDR3 has 13 residues. Germline-derived CDR1 and CDR2 are GTSNPN and SVGIG (reference sequence). With 2 bases clipped from V and 5 bases from J, the junction kept 2 bases outside the gene matches. CDR3 protein: CAWSTGGYQPQHF. CDR3 nucleotide sequence: TGTGCCTGGAGTACAGGGGGATATCAGCCCCAGCATTTT. Full variable domain (rest looked up from reference TRBV30 and TRBJ1-5): SQTIHQWPATLVQPVGSPLSLECTVEGTSNPNLYWYRQAAGRGLQLLFYSVGIGQISSEVPQNLSASRPQDRQFILSSKKLLLSDSGFYLCAWSTGGYQPQHFGDGTRLSIL.

This chain links TRBV10-3 with TRBJ1-2; D call uncertain. Germline CDR1 ENHRY, CDR2 SYGVKD. This CDR3 spans 13 amino acids. V was clipped by 7 bases and J by 1 base, with 10 bases between them. The CDR3 nucleotides are TGTGCCATCACCCTTAGCGTTAACTATGGCTACACCTTC. The encoded protein is CAITLSVNYGYTF.

The CDR3 nucleotides read TGTGCCAGCAGTTACGGGACAGCTAATTCACCCCTCCACTTT. It yields the protein CASSYGTANSPLHF. This chain uses TRBV2 with TRBJ1-6, with 7 bases lining up with TRBD1. The germline gives CDR1 SNHLY, CDR2 FYNNEI. After removal of 5 bases from V and 6 bases from J, the junction contained 4 bases not matched to a gene. The CDR3 covers 14 residues.

This clone has only a few counts. The rearrangement joins TRBV4-2 to TRBJ2-7, with TRBD1 matching over 9 bases. The V segment lost 2 bases and the J segment 2 bases; nucleotides outside the gene matches: 1. This CDR3 has 14 residues. Germline V gene data show CDR1 as LGHNA and CDR2 as YNFKEQ. CDR3 DNA sequence: TGTGCCAGCAGCCAAAGGACAGGGGCCTACGAGCAGTACTTC. It specifies CASSQRTGAYEQYF.

V and J are TRBV6-5 and TRBJ2-1; TRBD1 matches at 9 bases. J lost 10 bases, V lost 6 bases, and 7 bases had no gene match. The CDR3 loop spans 13 amino acids. CDR1 is MNHEY and CDR2 is SVGAGI in the germline V gene. In DNA form, the CDR3 reads TGTGCCAGCAGCTCCGGGACAGGGAACGAGCAGTTCTTC. Protein: CASSSGTGNEQFF.

The V and J genes are TRBV7-2 and TRBJ1-2; D unclear. Germline values: CDR1 SGHTA, CDR2 FQGNSA. This CDR3 comprises 14 residues. V was clipped by 7 bases and J by 2 bases, with 14 bases between them. CDR3 region: CASTLSAGNYGYTF. The CDR3 region has the DNA TGTGCCAGCACCCTTTCGGCGGGAAACTATGGCTACACCTTC.

The V gene is TRBV28, the J gene TRBJ1-5, with D unresolved. The CDR3 runs 14 residues. Trimming stripped 9 bases from V and 5 bases from J, with 17 bases between. Germline lookup yields CDR1 MDHEN and CDR2 SYDVKM. CDR3 DNA: TGTGCCAGTCGTAGAAGAACGGGATATCAGCCCCAGCATTTT. Encoded protein: CASRRRTGYQPQHF.

This chain uses TRBV27 with TRBJ2-4; 9 bases are a match to TRBD2. Germline assignment: CDR1 MNHEY and CDR2 SMNVEV (reference sequence). The CDR3 runs 16 residues. J was trimmed by 3 bases and V by 5 bases; bases with no gene match: 8. The CDR3 region has the DNA TGTGCCAGCAGTCCATCTAGCGGGGAGGTCAAAAACATTCAGTACTTC. Encoded protein: CASSPSSGEVKNIQYF.

The V and J genes are TRBV5-1 and TRBJ2-2, with D perhaps matching TRBD1 (6 bases). This CDR3 spans 13 amino acids. V shed 4 bases and J shed 6 bases, with 10 bases lying between them. In germline, CDR1 is SGHRS, CDR2 YFSETQ. Written as DNA, the CDR3 is TGCGCCAGCAGCCAGGGGTGGGCCGGGGAGCTGTTTTTT. It yields the protein CASSQGWAGELFF.

Turning to this clone: A junction boundary mismatches the germline segment, possibly from a read error. The rearrangement joins TRBV7-9 to TRBJ1-3; possibly TRBD1 for D (6 bases). Germline V lookup: CDR1 SEHNR, CDR2 FQNEAQ (reference sequence). This CDR3 spans 14 amino acids. The CDR3 coding sequence is TGTTCCAGCAGCGAGCGGACAGCTGGAAACACCATATATTTT. This sequence encodes CSSSERTAGNTIYF.

This chain uses TRBV5-1 with TRBJ1-3; 7 nucleotides line up with TRBD1. The CDR3 has 16 amino acids. V shed 2 bases and J 1 base; nucleotides not matched to a gene: 6. Germline CDR1 reads SGHRS; CDR2 reads YFSETQ. CDR3 in DNA: TGCGCCAGCAGCTTTGTGGAGGGGGCATCTGGAAACACCATATATTTT. It yields the protein CASSFVEGASGNTIYF.

This clone was seen a few times. This chain connects TRBV5-6 to TRBJ1-1; D gene uncertain. This CDR3 has 13 amino acids. V shed 1 base and J shed 0 bases, with 4 bases lying between them. CDR1 is SGHDT, CDR2 YYEEEE, per germline. CDR3: CASSLFVNTEAFF. The CDR3 DNA sequence: TGTGCCAGCAGCTTGTTCGTGAACACTGAAGCTTTCTTT. The full variable domain, completed using reference TRBV5-6 and TRBJ1-1, is DAGVTQSPTHLIKTRGQQVTLRCSPKSGHDTVSWYQQALGQGPQFIFQYYEEEERQRGNFPDRFSGHQFPNYSSELNVNALLLGDSALYLCASSLFVNTEAFFGQGTRLTVV.

Concerning this clone itself: This sample also contains other DNA sequences that code for the same CDR3. The chain is built from TRBV5-4 and TRBJ1-3; possible D gene TRBD1, 5 bases. The CDR3 has 14 residues. V was shortened by 1 base and J by 4 bases, with 9 bases between the two germline ends. The germline V gene encodes CDR1 SGHNT and CDR2 YYREEE (reference sequence). The CDR3 reads CASSLQGAGNTIYF. The CDR3 DNA is TGTGCCAGCAGCTTGCAAGGGGCCGGAAACACCATATATTTT.

V and J are TRBV4-3 and TRBJ1-2; 8 nucleotides match TRBD1. CDR1 and CDR2 from the germline V gene are LGHNA and YSLEER. V shed 4 bases, J shed 7 bases, and the junction held 20 bases outside the gene matches. This CDR3 has 18 amino acids. The CDR3 DNA reads as TGCGCCAGCAGCCTCCAGCACGCCCTGGACAGGGATCGTGGTGGCTACACCTTC. This translates into CASSLQHALDRDRGGYTF.

The V call is TRBV5-1, the J call TRBJ1-4; D is unresolved. The germline V and J ends were trimmed by 2 bases and 8 bases, with 13 bases remaining between them. The CDR3 sequence is 14 residues long. Germline CDR1 reads SGHRS; CDR2 reads YFSETQ. CDR3 in amino acids: CASSFVGVEEKLFF. The CDR3 DNA reads as TGCGCCAGCAGCTTCGTCGGGGTTGAAGAAAAACTGTTTTTT.

This clone was counted once. J is TRBJ2-3 and V is TRBV9, with 12 positions matching TRBD2. The CDR3 contains 16 residues. Germline CDR1 is SGDLS and CDR2 is YYNGEE. V was clipped by 4 bases and J by 2 bases; unmatched bases: 5. CDR3 in DNA: TGTGCCAGCAGCCCTCGACTAGCGGGGGTCACAGATACGCAGTATTTT. Amino acid sequence: CASSPRLAGVTDTQYF.

This clone has just a few counts. The chain joins TRBV9 to TRBJ2-7; weak D call: TRBD1 (6 bases). Germline assignment: CDR1 SGDLS and CDR2 YYNGEE. The CDR3 loop spans 17 amino acids. The V gene lost 4 bases and the J gene lost 0 bases, with 20 bases spanning the gap. The CDR3 loop is CASSPRSTGLNSYEQYF. DNA of the CDR3: TGTGCCAGCAGCCCTCGATCAACAGGGTTGAACTCCTACGAGCAGTACTTC.

The chain is built from TRBV7-9 and TRBJ1-2; D uncertain. The CDR3 runs to 15 residues. Germline loops: CDR1 SEHNR, CDR2 FQNEAQ (reference sequence). The germline V and J ends were trimmed by 0 bases and 3 bases, with 11 bases remaining between them. The CDR3 reads CASSLAVARHYGYTF. The CDR3 DNA follows: TGTGCCAGCAGCTTAGCGGTGGCGCGGCACTATGGCTACACCTTC.

Concerning this clone itself: Other nucleotide sequences from this sample produce the same CDR3. The chain employs TRBV30 and TRBJ2-2; 8 nucleotides align to TRBD1. Germline lookup yields CDR1 GTSNPN and CDR2 SVGIG (reference sequence). The J segment lost 2 bases and the V segment lost 2 bases, leaving 4 bases of the junction unmatched. CDR3 size: 15 residues. For the CDR3, the DNA is TGTGCCTGGAGTCGGCAGGGGGCTAACACCGGGGAGCTGTTTTTT. It translates to CAWSRQGANTGELFF. The full variable domain, with the rest looked up from reference TRBV30 and TRBJ2-2, is SQTIHQWPATLVQPVGSPLSLECTVEGTSNPNLYWYRQAAGRGLQLLFYSVGIGQISSEVPQNLSASRPQDRQFILSSKKLLLSDSGFYLCAWSRQGANTGELFFGEGSRLTVL.

J is TRBJ2-7 and V is TRBV19; 7 nucleotides align to TRBD2. J lost 0 bases, V lost 8 bases, and 10 bases had no gene match. The CDR3 runs to 15 residues. Per the germline V gene, CDR1 is LNHDA and CDR2 is SQIVND (reference sequence). The CDR3 nucleotides read TGTGCCAGTCGGAGCGCGGGAGTAGGCTCCTACGAGCAGTACTTC. Amino acids: CASRSAGVGSYEQYF. Based on the CDR3 plus reference TRBV19 and TRBJ2-7, the full variable domain is DGGITQSPKYLFRKEGQNVTLSCEQNLNHDAMYWYRQDPGQGLRLIYYSQIVNDFQKGDIAEGYSVSREKKESFPLTVTSAQKNPTAFYLCASRSAGVGSYEQYFGPGTRLTVT.

This clone was picked up one time. A read error is likely, as this CDR3 ends without the conserved phenylalanine or tryptophan. Because the CDR3's place on the DNA is in doubt, the DNA is left out and the CDR3 is given as listed by TCRdb. V is TRBV28 and J is TRBJ1-2; no check of the table's D call, TRBD1, against the DNA was made. Germline CDR1 is MDHEN and CDR2 is SYDVKM. With termini counted, the CDR3 has 12 amino acids. CDR3 in amino acids: CASSLTGRGPTL.